A selection of T cell receptor beta chains follows, all from one sample in a study of regulatory T cells in long-lasting Graves disease. TCRdb re-analysed the multiplex PCR reads in MiXCR, keeping a single row per CDR3 protein. The repertoire holds 500,000 or so distinct CDR3 sequences, with 15% to 20% as singletons. These sequences were also reported in another study, on T cells in Graves' hyperthyroidism and ophthalmopathy.

The source was peripheral blood mononuclear cells (PBMCs), collected at new diagnosis, from a patient treated with antithyroid drugs. The receptors originated from a man aged 35 to 55 with Graves disease. CDR3s include the opening cysteine and the closing phenylalanine or tryptophan. Size values are once, few and many counts, or a class for expanded clones, and some rows have none.

j_gene: TRBJ1-1
abundance: -
v_gene: TRBV19
CDR3aa: CASSMGAPNEAFF

j_gene: TRBJ1-1
abundance: -
v_gene: TRBV19
CDR3aa: CASSRTGGARTEAFF

j_gene: TRBJ1-1
abundance: few
v_gene: TRBV7-9
CDR3aa: CASSLASPGRANTEAFF

j_gene: TRBJ2-3
abundance: -
v_gene: TRBV20-1
CDR3aa: CSANQHGGDFTDTQYF

j_gene: TRBJ2-7
abundance: many
v_gene: TRBV20-1
CDR3aa: CSAQSGRYEQYF

j_gene: TRBJ2-3
abundance: many
v_gene: TRBV28
CDR3aa: CASSQYPGLAGGTDTQYF

j_gene: TRBJ1-2
abundance: few
v_gene: TRBV19
CDR3aa: CASTDAIYGYTF

j_gene: TRBJ2-5
abundance: -
v_gene: TRBV28
CDR3aa: CASSGGVRTQYF

j_gene: TRBJ2-7
abundance: many
v_gene: TRBV5-1
CDR3aa: CASSLLGEEQYF

j_gene: TRBJ2-2
abundance: -
v_gene: TRBV2
CDR3aa: CASSVMQGNTGELFF

j_gene: TRBJ2-1
abundance: many
v_gene: TRBV29-1
CDR3aa: CSVQGLAGGYEQFF

j_gene: TRBJ1-1
abundance: -
v_gene: TRBV6-1
CDR3aa: CASSDLLEAFF

j_gene: TRBJ2-1
abundance: -
v_gene: TRBV9
CDR3aa: CASSVGPMEGLAHNEQFF

j_gene: TRBJ2-5
abundance: few
v_gene: TRBV9
CDR3aa: CASSLPGLGETQYF

j_gene: TRBJ1-2
abundance: many
v_gene: TRBV11-3
CDR3aa: CASSSRPGQGSIDGYTF

j_gene: TRBJ2-5
abundance: many
v_gene: TRBV24-1
CDR3aa: CATSDVTSGSYETQYF

j_gene: TRBJ2-7
abundance: -
v_gene: TRBV20-1
CDR3aa: CSARGLEDEQYF

j_gene: TRBJ2-7
abundance: -
v_gene: TRBV20-1
CDR3aa: CSATGQISYEQYF

j_gene: TRBJ1-2
abundance: -
v_gene: TRBV6-5
CDR3aa: CASSYSVGVGYTF

j_gene: TRBJ1-3
abundance: few
v_gene: TRBV28
CDR3aa: CASSRDSGNTIYF

j_gene: TRBJ2-5
abundance: -
v_gene: TRBV28
CDR3aa: CASSASVQETQYF

j_gene: TRBJ2-5
abundance: -
v_gene: TRBV4-1
CDR3aa: CASSQLPSSGETQYF

j_gene: TRBJ1-1
abundance: many
v_gene: TRBV5-5
CDR3aa: CASSWDNTEAFF